The T cell receptor (beta chain) described here comes from a study of pediatric ulcerative colitis. During colonoscopy, one to two rectal pinch biopsies were collected. V was pared by 5 bases and J by 6 bases, with 8 bases between. CDR1 is SGHAT and CDR2 is FQNNGV in the germline V gene. This CDR3 has 12 residues. Clones were sequenced by immunoSEQ multiplex PCR, and TCRdb holds only the in-frame ones, with some missing. The table lists 15,000 to 20,000 clones, nearly 75% of them singletons, with approximately 7% in the top ten. The gene calls are TRBV11-2 and TRBJ2-1; TRBD2 might be the D (6 bases). The specimen sequenced was gut tissue. This TCR was sampled from a boy aged 5 to 17 with moderate ulcerative colitis. Here the CDR3 reads CASSASVNEQFF. CDR3 in DNA: TGTGCCAGCAGCGCTAGCGTCAATGAGCAGTTCTTC.